The 9 T cell receptor beta chains below come from one sample, sequenced in a study of neoadjuvant anti-PD-1 for oral cavity cancer. This sample's time point: after neoadjuvant nivolumab, at surgical resection. Data came from immunoSEQ multiplex PCR; TCRdb stores just in-frame clones and leaves some out. This table has 68,000 or so clones, about 85% appearing once. This specimen consisted of PBMCs, obtained after nivolumab (anti-PD-1) treatment. The source is a person aged 35-79 years with oral cavity squamous cell carcinoma.

The chain has TRBV28 and TRBJ2-1; 8 nucleotides match TRBD1. Germline assignment: CDR1 MDHEN and CDR2 SYDVKM. This CDR3 is built from 15 residues. Trimming cost V 4 bases and J 6 bases; bases outside gene matches: 8. CDR3 amino acids: CASSSDRAGGNEQFF. The CDR3 DNA reads as TGTGCCAGCAGTTCGGACAGGGCCGGGGGCAATGAGCAGTTCTTC.

Here the CDR3 DNA reads TGCGCCAGCAGCTTAACGCTTAGGGGCGGGCCCGGGGAGCTGTTTTTT. As protein: CASSLTLRGGPGELFF. The rearrangement links TRBV5-1 to TRBJ2-2; perhaps D is TRBD1 or TRBD2 (5 bases each). Trimming cost V 2 bases and J 6 bases, with 17 bases left between them. The CDR3 covers 16 residues. Germline V lookup: CDR1 SGHRS, CDR2 YFSETQ.

The V call is TRBV2, the J call TRBJ1-2, with no clear D. This CDR3 has 11 residues. Deletions cut 4 bases from V and 9 bases from J, with 9 bases between. Per germline, CDR1 SNHLY and CDR2 FYNNEI. The CDR3 sequence: CASSALRSYTF. In DNA, the CDR3 is TGTGCCAGCAGTGCCCTTCGTAGCTACACCTTC.

This chain joins TRBV27 and TRBJ2-7; D uncertain. The CDR3 covers 14 residues. V was cut by 3 bases and J by 0 bases, with 9 bases left in between. Germline CDR1 reads MNHEY; CDR2 reads SMNVEV (reference sequence). The CDR3 DNA is TGTGCCAGCAGTTTGGTAGCCTCCTCCTACGAGCAGTACTTC. It encodes CASSLVASSYEQYF.

This sequence joins TRBV25-1 and TRBJ2-3, with a weak D call TRBD2 (6 bases). V was cut by 11 bases and J by 1 base, with 19 bases left in between. The CDR3 totals 15 residues. CDR1 is MGHDK, CDR2 SYGVNS, per germline. The CDR3 region is CAASTASARTDTQYF. CDR3 in DNA: TGTGCCGCCAGCACCGCTAGCGCGCGCACAGATACGCAGTATTTT.

The chain is built from TRBV30 and TRBJ2-7, with 9 nucleotides matching TRBD1. Germline trimming cut 5 bases from V and 2 bases from J; bases unmatched to any gene: 4. Looked up from germline, CDR1 is GTSNPN and CDR2 is SVGIG (reference sequence). The CDR3 sequence is 13 residues long. In DNA, the CDR3 is TGTGCCTGGTCCCGACAGGGGGCCTACGAGCAGTACTTC. It yields the protein CAWSRQGAYEQYF. Full variable domain (rest looked up from reference TRBV30 and TRBJ2-7): SQTIHQWPATLVQPVGSPLSLECTVEGTSNPNLYWYRQAAGRGLQLLFYSVGIGQISSEVPQNLSASRPQDRQFILSSKKLLLSDSGFYLCAWSRQGAYEQYFGPGTRLTVT.

Written as DNA, the CDR3 is TGTGCCAGTAGTATAATGCCGAACACTGAAGCTTTCTTT. This sequence encodes CASSIMPNTEAFF. The V gene is TRBV19, the J gene TRBJ1-1, with D hard to call. Trimming took 2 bases from V and 1 from J, leaving 5 bases between them. The CDR3 sequence is 13 residues long. Germline V gene data show CDR1 as LNHDA and CDR2 as SQIVND (reference sequence).

The rearrangement uses TRBV5-4 and TRBJ1-5; TRBD1 matches 9 bases. The V and J ends lost 5 bases and 7 bases, in that order; junction bases with no gene match: 10. The length of the CDR3 is 15 residues. CDR1 and CDR2 from the germline V gene are SGHNT and YYREEE (reference sequence). The CDR3 nucleotides are TGTGCCAGCAGTTCGGACAGGGGACTAAGCCAGCCCCAGCATTTT. This gives the protein CASSSDRGLSQPQHF. The entire variable domain, with the rest obtained from reference TRBV5-4 and TRBJ1-5, is as follows: ETGVTQSPTHLIKTRGQQVTLRCSSQSGHNTVSWYQQALGQGPQFIFQYYREEENGRGNFPPRFSGLQFPNYSSELNVNALELDDSALYLCASSSDRGLSQPQHFGDGTRLSIL.

The rearrangement uses TRBV9 and TRBJ1-2; TRBD1 matches at 10 bases. Germline CDR1 is SGDLS and CDR2 is YYNGEE. Losses at the gene ends were 2 bases for V and 4 bases for J; bases not matched to a gene: 5. The CDR3 totals 15 residues. CDR3 region: CASSVGQGEGYGYTF. The CDR3 nucleotides are TGTGCCAGCAGCGTCGGACAGGGGGAAGGCTATGGCTACACCTTC.